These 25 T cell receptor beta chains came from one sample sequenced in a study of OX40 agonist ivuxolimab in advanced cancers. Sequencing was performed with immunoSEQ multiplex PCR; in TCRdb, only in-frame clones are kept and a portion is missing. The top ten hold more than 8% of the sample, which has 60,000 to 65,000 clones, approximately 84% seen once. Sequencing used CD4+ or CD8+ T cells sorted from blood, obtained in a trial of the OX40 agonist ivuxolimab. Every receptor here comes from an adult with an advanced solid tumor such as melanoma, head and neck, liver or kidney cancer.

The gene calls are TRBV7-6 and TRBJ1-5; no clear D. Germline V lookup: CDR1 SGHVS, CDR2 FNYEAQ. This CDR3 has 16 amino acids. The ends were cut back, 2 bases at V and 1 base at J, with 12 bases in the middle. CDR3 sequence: CASSLRGSGSNQPQHF. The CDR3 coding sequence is TGTGCCAGCAGCTTACGGGGTTCGGGAAGCAATCAGCCCCAGCATTTT.

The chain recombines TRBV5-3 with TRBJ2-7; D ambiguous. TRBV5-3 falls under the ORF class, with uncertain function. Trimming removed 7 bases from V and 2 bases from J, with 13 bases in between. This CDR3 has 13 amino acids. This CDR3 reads CARGSARTYEQYF. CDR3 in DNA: TGTGCCAGAGGCTCGGCTCGAACCTACGAGCAGTACTTC.

CDR3 in amino acids: CASSLEGSRGPRGYTF. In nucleotides, the CDR3 is TGTGCCAGCAGTCTGGAGGGAAGCAGGGGGCCGAGAGGCTACACCTTC. The rearrangement links TRBV7-9 to TRBJ1-2, with 8 bases identical to TRBD1. The CDR3 is 16 residues long. CDR1 is SEHNR and CDR2 is FQNEAQ in the germline V gene (reference sequence). V trimming: 6 bases; J trimming: 8 bases; junction bases outside the gene matches: 17. The full variable domain, in which reference TRBV7-9 and TRBJ1-2 provide the parts outside the CDR3, is DTGVSQNPRHKITKRGQNVTFRCDPISEHNRLYWYRQTLGQGPEFLTYFQNEAQLEKSRLLSDRFSAERPKGSFSTLEIQRTEQGDSAMYLCASSLEGSRGPRGYTFGSGTRLTVV.

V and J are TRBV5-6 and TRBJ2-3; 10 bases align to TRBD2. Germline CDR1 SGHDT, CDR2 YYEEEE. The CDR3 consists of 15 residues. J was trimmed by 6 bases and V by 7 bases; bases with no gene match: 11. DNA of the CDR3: TGTGCCAGCGGGTTTACTAGCGGGGTCGGGGATACGCAGTATTTT. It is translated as CASGFTSGVGDTQYF.

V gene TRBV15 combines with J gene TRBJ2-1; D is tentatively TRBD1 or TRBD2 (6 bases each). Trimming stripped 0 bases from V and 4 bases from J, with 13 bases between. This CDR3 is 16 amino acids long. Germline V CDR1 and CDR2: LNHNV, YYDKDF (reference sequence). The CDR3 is CATSREGGQPYNEQFF. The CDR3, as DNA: TGTGCCACCAGCAGAGAGGGGGGCCAGCCATACAATGAGCAGTTCTTC.

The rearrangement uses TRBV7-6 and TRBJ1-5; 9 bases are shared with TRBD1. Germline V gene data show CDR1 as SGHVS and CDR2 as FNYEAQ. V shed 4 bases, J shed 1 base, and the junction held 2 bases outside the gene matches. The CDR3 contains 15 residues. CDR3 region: CASSSTGGSNQPQHF. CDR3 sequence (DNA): TGTGCCAGCAGCTCGACAGGGGGAAGCAATCAGCCCCAGCATTTT.

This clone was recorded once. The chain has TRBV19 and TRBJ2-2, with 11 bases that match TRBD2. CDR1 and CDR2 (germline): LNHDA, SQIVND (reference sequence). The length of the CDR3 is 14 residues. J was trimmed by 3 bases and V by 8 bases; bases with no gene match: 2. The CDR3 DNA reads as TGTGCCAGTGGGACTAGCGGATACACCGGGGAGCTGTTTTTT. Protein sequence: CASGTSGYTGELFF. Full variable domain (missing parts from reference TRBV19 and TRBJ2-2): DGGITQSPKYLFRKEGQNVTLSCEQNLNHDAMYWYRQDPGQGLRLIYYSQIVNDFQKGDIAEGYSVSREKKESFPLTVTSAQKNPTAFYLCASGTSGYTGELFFGEGSRLTVL.

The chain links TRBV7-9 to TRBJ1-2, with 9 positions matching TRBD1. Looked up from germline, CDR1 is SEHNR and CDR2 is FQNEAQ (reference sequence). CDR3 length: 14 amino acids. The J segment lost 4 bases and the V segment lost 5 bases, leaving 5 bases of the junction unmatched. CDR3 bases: TGTGCCAGCAGCGCCGGGACAGGGACCTATGGCTACACCTTC. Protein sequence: CASSAGTGTYGYTF.

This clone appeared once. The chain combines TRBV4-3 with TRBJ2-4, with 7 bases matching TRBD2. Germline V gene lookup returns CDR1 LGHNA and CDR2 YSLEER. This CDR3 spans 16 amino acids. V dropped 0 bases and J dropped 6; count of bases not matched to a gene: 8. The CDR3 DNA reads TGCGCCAGCAGCCAAGATTGGACGGGCGGGGGAAACATTCAGTACTTC. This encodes CASSQDWTGGGNIQYF.

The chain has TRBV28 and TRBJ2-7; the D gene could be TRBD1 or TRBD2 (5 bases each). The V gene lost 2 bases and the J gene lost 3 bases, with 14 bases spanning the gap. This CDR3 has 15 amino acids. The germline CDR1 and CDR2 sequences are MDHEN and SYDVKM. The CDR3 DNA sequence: TGTGCCAGCAGTTTAGGGGGTAACCAGATCTACGAGCAGTACTTC. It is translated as CASSLGGNQIYEQYF.

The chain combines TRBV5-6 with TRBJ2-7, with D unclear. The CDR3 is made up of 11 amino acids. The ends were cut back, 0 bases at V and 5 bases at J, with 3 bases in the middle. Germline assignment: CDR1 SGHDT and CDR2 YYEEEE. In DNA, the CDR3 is TGTGCCAGCAGCTTGGTCGACGAGCAGTACTTC. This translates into CASSLVDEQYF.

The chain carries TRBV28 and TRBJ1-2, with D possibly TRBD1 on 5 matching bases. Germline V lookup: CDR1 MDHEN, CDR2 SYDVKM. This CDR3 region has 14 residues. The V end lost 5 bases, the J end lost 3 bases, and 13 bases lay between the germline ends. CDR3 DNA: TGTGCCAGCAGTCCGCCGGGGGGTTACTATGGCTACACCTTC. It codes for CASSPPGGYYGYTF.

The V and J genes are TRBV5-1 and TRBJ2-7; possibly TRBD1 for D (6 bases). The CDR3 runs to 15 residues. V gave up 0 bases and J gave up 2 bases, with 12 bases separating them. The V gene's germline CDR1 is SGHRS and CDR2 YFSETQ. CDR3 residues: CASSLGTVFPYEQYF. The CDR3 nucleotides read TGCGCCAGCAGCTTGGGGACAGTCTTCCCCTACGAGCAGTACTTC.

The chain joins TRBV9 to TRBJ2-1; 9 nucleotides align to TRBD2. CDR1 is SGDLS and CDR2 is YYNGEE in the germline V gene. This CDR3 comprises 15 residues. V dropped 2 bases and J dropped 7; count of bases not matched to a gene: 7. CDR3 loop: CASSVTAGGLNEQFF. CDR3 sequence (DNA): TGTGCCAGCAGCGTCACGGCGGGAGGGCTAAATGAGCAGTTCTTC.

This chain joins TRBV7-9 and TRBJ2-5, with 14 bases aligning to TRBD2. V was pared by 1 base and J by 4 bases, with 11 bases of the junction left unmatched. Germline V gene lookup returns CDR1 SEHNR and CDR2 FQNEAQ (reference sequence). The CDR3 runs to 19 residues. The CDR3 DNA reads TGTGCCAGCAGCTTAGGAGTGACTAGCGGGAGGGCCGAAGGAGAGACCCAGTACTTC. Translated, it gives CASSLGVTSGRAEGETQYF.

Written as DNA, the CDR3 is TGTGCCATCAGGGCCGGGACACTTCAGGGCTACACCTTC. Protein: CAIRAGTLQGYTF. V usage is TRBV10-3 and J usage is TRBJ1-2; tentatively, D is TRBD1 (6 bases). The CDR3 sequence is 13 residues long. Germline V gene lookup returns CDR1 ENHRY and CDR2 SYGVKD. V was pared by 6 bases and J by 8 bases, with 16 bases between.

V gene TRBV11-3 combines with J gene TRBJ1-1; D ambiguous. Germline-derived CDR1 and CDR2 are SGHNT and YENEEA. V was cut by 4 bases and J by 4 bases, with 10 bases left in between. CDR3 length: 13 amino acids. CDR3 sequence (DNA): TGTGCCAGCAGCTGGGAGGAGAGCACTGAAGCTTTCTTT. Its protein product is CASSWEESTEAFF.

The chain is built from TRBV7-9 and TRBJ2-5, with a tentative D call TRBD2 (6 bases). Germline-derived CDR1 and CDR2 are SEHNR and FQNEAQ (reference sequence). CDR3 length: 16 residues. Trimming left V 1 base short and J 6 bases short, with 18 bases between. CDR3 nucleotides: TGTGCCAGCAGCTTAGAGGGAGCGGGTCGTTCGAAGACCCAGTACTTC. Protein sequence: CASSLEGAGRSKTQYF.

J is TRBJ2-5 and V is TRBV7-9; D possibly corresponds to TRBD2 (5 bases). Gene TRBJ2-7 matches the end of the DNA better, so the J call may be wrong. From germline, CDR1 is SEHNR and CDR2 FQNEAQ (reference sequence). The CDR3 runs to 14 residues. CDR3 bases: TGTGCCAGCAGCCCGTTTTCGGGGTCCTACGAGCAGTACTTC. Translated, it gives CASSPFSGSYEQYF.

The CDR3 is CAISLGQGESTDTQYF. The CDR3 DNA reads TGTGCCATCAGTCTTGGACAGGGGGAAAGCACAGATACGCAGTATTTT. This chain joins TRBV10-3 and TRBJ2-3, with 10 bases identical to TRBD1. Trimming at V came to 5 bases and at J to 0 bases, leaving 5 bases not matched to a gene. Germline assignment: CDR1 ENHRY and CDR2 SYGVKD. CDR3 length: 16 residues.

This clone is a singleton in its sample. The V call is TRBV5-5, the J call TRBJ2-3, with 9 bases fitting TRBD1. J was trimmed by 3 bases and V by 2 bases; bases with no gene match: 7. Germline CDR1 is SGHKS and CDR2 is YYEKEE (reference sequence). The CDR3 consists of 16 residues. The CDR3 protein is CASSLLMGQGTDTQYF. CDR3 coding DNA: TGTGCCAGCAGCTTATTAATGGGACAGGGTACAGATACGCAGTATTTT.

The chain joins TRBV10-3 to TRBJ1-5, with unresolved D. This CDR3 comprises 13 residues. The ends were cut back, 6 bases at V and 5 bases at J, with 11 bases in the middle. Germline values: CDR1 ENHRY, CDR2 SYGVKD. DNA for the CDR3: TGTGCCATCAGCGGGGATCGGGATCAGCCCCAGCATTTT. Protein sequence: CAISGDRDQPQHF.

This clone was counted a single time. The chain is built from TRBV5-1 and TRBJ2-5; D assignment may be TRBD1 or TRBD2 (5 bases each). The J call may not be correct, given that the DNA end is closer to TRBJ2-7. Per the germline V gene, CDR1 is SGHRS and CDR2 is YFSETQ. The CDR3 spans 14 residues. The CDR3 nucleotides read TGCGCCAGCAGGAGAAAAGAGGGACCCTACGAGCAGTACTTC. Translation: CASRRKEGPYEQYF.

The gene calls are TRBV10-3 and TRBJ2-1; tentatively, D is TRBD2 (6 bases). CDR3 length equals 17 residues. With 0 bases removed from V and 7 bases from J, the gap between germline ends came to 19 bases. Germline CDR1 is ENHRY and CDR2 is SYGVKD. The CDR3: CAISESKGGKGGNEQFF. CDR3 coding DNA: TGTGCCATCAGTGAGTCGAAGGGCGGGAAGGGTGGTAATGAGCAGTTCTTC.

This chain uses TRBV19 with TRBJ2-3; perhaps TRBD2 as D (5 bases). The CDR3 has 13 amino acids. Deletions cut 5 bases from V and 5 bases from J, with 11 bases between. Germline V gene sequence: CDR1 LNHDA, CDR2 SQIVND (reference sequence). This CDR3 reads CASSLARGDTQYF. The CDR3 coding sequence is TGTGCCAGTAGTCTAGCACGGGGAGATACGCAGTATTTT.